This TCR beta chain was sequenced during a study of blood T cell repertoires in COVID-19. Study-level background: The United States, Italy and Spain provided the acute and convalescent COVID-19 samples.

V was pared by 2 bases and J by 3 bases, with 5 bases between. The CDR3 loop spans 13 amino acids. Assay: immunoSEQ multiplex PCR; the TCRdb copy retains only in-frame clones and omits some. The data hold about 140,000 clones, with about 83% observed a single time. The rearrangement uses TRBV12-3 or TRBV12-4 and TRBJ1-5; D gene uncertain. The source is a human donor in a cohort sampled during active COVID-19. The sample comprised peripheral blood. Here the CDR3 reads CASSLSYNQPQHF. Here the CDR3 DNA reads TGTGCCAGCAGTTTATCGTACAATCAGCCCCAGCATTTT.